A selection of T cell receptor beta chains follows, all from one sample in a study of OX40 agonist ivuxolimab in advanced cancers. The repertoire was sequenced with immunoSEQ multiplex PCR; TCRdb's copy has only in-frame clones and lacks some. The sample lists about 58,000 clones; roughly 80% were seen once. The sequenced sample was CD4+ or CD8+ T cells sorted from blood, obtained in a trial of the OX40 agonist ivuxolimab. These receptors originate from an adult with an advanced solid tumor such as melanoma, head and neck, liver or kidney cancer. CDR3s include the opening cysteine and the closing phenylalanine or tryptophan. Clone size is not always given. Where it is, it says once, few, many or a class for expanded clones.

size,J,V,CDR3
.,TRBJ2-3,TRBV18,CASPDGNTDTQYF
.,TRBJ2-1,TRBV18,CASSLLAGDNEQFF
.,TRBJ1-2,TRBV7-9,CASSLTGDYGYTF
.,TRBJ2-7,TRBV29-1,CSVVTGSSYEQYF
.,TRBJ2-1,TRBV5-1,CASSFRLAGYNEQFF
.,TRBJ2-7,TRBV7-3,CASSLSREPGQGNQAGAYEQYF
.,TRBJ2-5,TRBV19,CASSLRGQETQYF
.,TRBJ2-7,TRBV19,CASSIDKTGEYEQYF
.,TRBJ2-7,TRBV10-3,CATTAPRDLSYEQYF
.,TRBJ2-7,TRBV6-1,CASSEALAGDTYEQYF
.,TRBJ1-4,TRBV15,CATRDRVEEKLFF
once,TRBJ2-5,TRBV19,CASNDGGGETQYF
.,TRBJ1-4,TRBV7-2,CASSLSEGNEKLFF
.,TRBJ2-1,TRBV19,CASTGQGSVEQFF
.,TRBJ1-1,TRBV28,CASSLSLRRNTEAFF
.,TRBJ1-3,TRBV5-1,CASSEGHSGNTIYF
.,TRBJ1-3,TRBV4-1,CASSPGEGNTIYF
.,TRBJ1-3,TRBV18,CASSLNSGNTIYF
.,TRBJ1-5,TRBV19,CASSTLSGPQHF
.,TRBJ2-5,TRBV11-2,CASSPRLAGGTETQYF
once,TRBJ1-1,TRBV29-1,CSVSRGTGGPRTEAFF
once,TRBJ1-2,TRBV18,CASSPSGGTANYGYTF
few,TRBJ2-2,TRBV6-1,CASKSSLNTGELFF
.,TRBJ1-5,TRBV6-1,CASSKGNQPQHF
.,TRBJ2-6,TRBV28,CASRVNVGGANVLTF
.,TRBJ1-2,TRBV7-3,CASSLAGGYGYTF
.,.,TRBV6-5,CASSYGGTYYEQYF
.,TRBJ2-5,TRBV6-1,CASSEAIGGGQETQYF
.,TRBJ1-2,TRBV30,CAWSGTGPPFADGYTF
once,TRBJ1-2,TRBV4-1,CASSQDHIANYGYTF
.,TRBJ1-5,TRBV2,CASSEDSPNQPQHF
.,TRBJ2-2,TRBV28,CASSLNGELFF
.,TRBJ2-3,TRBV7-8,CASSSPRERVRDTQYF
.,TRBJ1-3,TRBV6-5,CASSYSGGQGNTIYF